Shown below are 32 T cell receptor beta chains from a single sample sequenced in a study of blood T cells in healthy people across ages. With a J-beta primer mix and a sample-barcoded 5' primer, a second PCR ran roughly 7 to 11 cycles. Via MiXCR, TCRdb re-called the 5' RACE reads, giving one row per CDR3 protein. The table has some 290,000 distinct CDR3 sequences, 25% to 30% seen once. The material sequenced was blood. All receptors come from a woman between 65 and 79 years old in good health.

This clonotype was seen only a few times. The CDR3 sequence is CAIRTGPKTEAFF. The CDR3 DNA reads as TGTGCCATCAGGACAGGTCCGAAAACTGAAGCTTTCTTT. V and J are TRBV10-3 and TRBJ1-1, with a tentative D call TRBD1 (6 bases). The CDR3 is 13 amino acids. Germline values: CDR1 ENHRY, CDR2 SYGVKD. V dropped 6 bases and J dropped 5 bases, with 13 bases sitting between them.

V is TRBV4-1 and J is TRBJ2-5; TRBD1 aligns across 8 bases. The CDR3 has 16 amino acids. Germline V gene data show CDR1 as MGHRA and CDR2 as YSYEKL. The J segment lost 5 bases and the V segment lost 0 bases, leaving 8 bases of the junction unmatched. The CDR3 DNA reads TGCGCCAGCAGCCAAGACCGACCAGGGGGCAGGGAGACCCAGTACTTC. Encoded protein: CASSQDRPGGRETQYF.

This sequence joins TRBV6-5 and TRBJ2-7; D not certain. The CDR3 extends over 14 amino acids. Germline values: CDR1 MNHEY, CDR2 SVGAGI. Trimming stripped 6 bases from V and 0 bases from J, with 12 bases between. The CDR3 nucleotides are TGTGCCAGCAGGAACAACAGAGGCTCCTACGAGCAGTACTTC. Its protein is CASRNNRGSYEQYF.

This chain connects TRBV7-9 to TRBJ2-2; no firm D call. Germline V gene lookup returns CDR1 SEHNR and CDR2 FQNEAQ (reference sequence). The V end lost 5 bases, the J end lost 7 bases, and 11 bases lay between the germline ends. The CDR3 is made up of 13 amino acids. CDR3 amino acids: CASSPTKDGELFF. DNA for the CDR3: TGTGCCAGCAGCCCCACGAAGGACGGGGAGCTGTTTTTT.

The chain carries TRBV29-1 and TRBJ1-2; 7 nucleotides line up with TRBD1. The CDR3 spans 16 residues. The ends lost 6 bases at V and 6 bases at J; junction bases unmatched: 19. Germline V gene sequence: CDR1 SQVTM, CDR2 ANQGSEA. The CDR3 loop is CSVQVGRAGGLHGYTF. In DNA, the CDR3 is TGCAGCGTCCAAGTGGGGAGGGCAGGGGGGCTCCATGGCTACACCTTC.

In its sample, this clonotype was seen a few times. This sequence joins TRBV4-1 and TRBJ1-4, with 9 bases lining up with TRBD1. V dropped 3 bases and J dropped 1; count of bases not matched to a gene: 3. Germline V gene lookup returns CDR1 MGHRA and CDR2 YSYEKL. The CDR3 loop spans 16 amino acids. The CDR3 DNA sequence: TGCGCCAGCAGCCATGGGGGACAGGGAACTAATGAAAAACTGTTTTTT. It codes for CASSHGGQGTNEKLFF.

This clonotype was detected a few times. The chain carries TRBV3-1 and TRBJ2-7; D is perhaps TRBD1 or TRBD2 (6 bases each). The CDR3 is 15 residues long. Germline CDR1 and CDR2: LGHDT and YNNKEL (reference sequence). The V end lost 4 bases, the J end lost 4 bases, and 17 bases lay between the germline ends. CDR3: CASSPGGGNLYEQYF. CDR3 coding DNA: TGTGCCAGCAGCCCCGGAGGGGGGAATCTATACGAGCAGTACTTC.

This clonotype was recorded a few times. The rearrangement joins TRBV12-3 or TRBV12-4 to TRBJ1-3; weak D call: TRBD1 (5 bases). The V gene lost 3 bases and the J gene lost 7 bases, with 13 bases spanning the gap. This CDR3 has 14 amino acids. The DNA of the CDR3 is TGTGCCAGCAGTTTCGGGCAGGGTGTGAACACCATATATTTT. It specifies CASSFGQGVNTIYF.

The chain carries TRBV7-2 and TRBJ2-7, with D maybe TRBD1 (6 bases). The CDR3 covers 14 residues. Germline CDR1 and CDR2: SGHTA and FQGNSA. With 3 bases removed from V and 1 base from J, the gap between germline ends came to 10 bases. CDR3 sequence: CASSFSQGSYEQYF. The CDR3 DNA follows: TGTGCCAGCAGCTTTAGCCAGGGGTCCTACGAGCAGTACTTC.

This clonotype was seen only a few times. The chain combines TRBV7-9 with TRBJ2-5; 8 bases agree with TRBD1. This CDR3 region has 12 residues. Per germline, CDR1 SEHNR and CDR2 FQNEAQ (reference sequence). The J segment lost 7 bases and the V segment lost 3 bases, leaving 1 base of the junction unmatched. The DNA of the CDR3 is TGTGCCAGCAGCTTCCAGGGGGCGACCCAGTACTTC. Protein sequence: CASSFQGATQYF.

The chain uses TRBV10-3 and TRBJ2-5, with TRBD2 matching over 11 bases. TRBJ2-1 matches the DNA end more closely, so the J call is doubtful. Germline V gene data show CDR1 as ENHRY and CDR2 as SYGVKD. The CDR3 has 16 amino acids. The CDR3 region is CAISESRLAGGNEQFF. CDR3 nucleotides: TGTGCCATCAGTGAGTCCCGGCTAGCGGGGGGAAATGAGCAGTTCTTC.

The chain uses TRBV25-1 and TRBJ1-4; 10 bases agree with TRBD1. V trimming: 5 bases; J trimming: 8 bases; junction bases outside the gene matches: 8. The CDR3 is 15 amino acids. Per germline, CDR1 MGHDK and CDR2 SYGVNS. Written as DNA, the CDR3 is TGTGCCAGCAGTAAAACCGGGACAGGGGACGAAAAACTGTTTTTT. Translation: CASSKTGTGDEKLFF.

The chain has TRBV7-2 and TRBJ1-5; tentative D call: TRBD1 (5 bases). With 4 bases removed from V and 5 bases from J, the gap between germline ends came to 15 bases. Germline values: CDR1 SGHTA, CDR2 FQGNSA. The CDR3 totals 15 residues. CDR3 loop: CASSSWTGTDQPQHF. The CDR3 DNA is TGTGCCAGCAGCTCCTGGACGGGGACGGATCAGCCCCAGCATTTT.

This chain links TRBV20-1 with TRBJ1-5; D gene uncertain. Deletions cut 3 bases from V and 0 bases from J, with 6 bases between. Looked up from germline, CDR1 is DFQATT and CDR2 is SNEGSKA (reference sequence). The CDR3 is 13 residues long. The CDR3 DNA is TGCAGTGCTAGGGGCGGTAGCAATCAGCCCCAGCATTTT. This encodes CSARGGSNQPQHF.

This clonotype has more than one count but fewer than ten. The V gene is TRBV20-1, the J gene TRBJ2-1; the D is unclear. The J call may be wrong; the DNA end is better matched by TRBJ2-5. Per germline, CDR1 DFQATT and CDR2 SNEGSKA (reference sequence). This CDR3 spans 15 amino acids. The CDR3 DNA follows: TGCAGTGCCCAAAGACTTGTTTCCCCGCAAGAGACCCAGTACTTC. This translates into CSAQRLVSPQETQYF.

This clonotype appeared a few times. V gene TRBV28 combines with J gene TRBJ2-7; 8 bases match TRBD1. The germline V gene has CDR1 MDHEN and CDR2 SYDVKM. The CDR3 covers 15 residues. The junction had 14 bases not matched to a gene; V was cut back by 6 bases and J by 7 bases. This chain's CDR3 is CASSYSGTGAWEQYF. As DNA, the CDR3 is TGTGCCAGCAGCTATTCCGGGACAGGCGCCTGGGAGCAGTACTTC.

In this sample, this clonotype turned up a few times. The chain joins TRBV25-1 to TRBJ2-4; D unresolved. Germline-derived CDR1 and CDR2 are MGHDK and SYGVNS. The CDR3 contains 13 residues. V was cut by 7 bases and J by 6 bases, with 13 bases left in between. The CDR3 nucleotides are TGTGCCAGCAAAGGAGACCCAGGAAACATTCAGTACTTC. Its translation: CASKGDPGNIQYF.

In its sample, this clonotype was seen a few times. The chain is built from TRBV10-3 and TRBJ2-1, with D possibly TRBD1 on 6 matching bases. Germline V gives CDR1 ENHRY, CDR2 SYGVKD. Trimming pared 8 bases from V and 0 bases from J, leaving 14 bases between. The CDR3 extends over 15 amino acids. CDR3 DNA sequence: TGTGCCATCGGATCCGGGACAATCTCCTACAATGAGCAGTTCTTC. This codes for CAIGSGTISYNEQFF.

This clonotype came up once. J is TRBJ1-3 and V is TRBV7-2; TRBD1 is a possible D gene (5 bases). V shed 3 bases and J shed 4 bases, with 7 bases lying between them. This CDR3 has 13 residues. Germline CDR1 and CDR2: SGHTA and FQGNSA. The CDR3 nucleotides read TGTGCCAGCAGCTTCCGGACAGGAAACACCATATATTTT. Amino acid sequence: CASSFRTGNTIYF. Based on the CDR3 plus reference TRBV7-2 and TRBJ1-3, the full variable domain is GAGVSQSPSNKVTEKGKDVELRCDPISGHTALYWYRQSLGQGLEFLIYFQGNSAPDKSGLPSDRFSAERTGGSVSTLTIQRTQQEDSAVYLCASSFRTGNTIYFGEGSWLTVV.

This clonotype was observed a few times. The chain is built from TRBV5-6 and TRBJ2-4, with D uncertain. This CDR3 is 16 amino acids long. Trimming took 0 bases from V and 8 from J, leaving 18 bases between them. The germline V gene encodes CDR1 SGHDT and CDR2 YYEEEE. The CDR3 DNA reads as TGTGCCAGCAGCTTGGGTGCTCCCTACTATGGGGACATTCAGTACTTC. It is translated as CASSLGAPYYGDIQYF.

In its sample, this clonotype was seen a few times. The chain joins TRBV28 to TRBJ2-7, with 8 bases aligning to TRBD2. Germline CDR1 reads MDHEN; CDR2 reads SYDVKM. Trimming removed 8 bases from V and 5 bases from J; junction bases left unmatched: 11. This CDR3 is built from 14 residues. The CDR3 DNA reads as TGTGCCAGCGACGGGGGGGACCTCCGAAACGAGCAGTACTTC. Protein: CASDGGDLRNEQYF.

This clonotype was detected a few times. The chain recombines TRBV28 with TRBJ1-1, with D perhaps matching TRBD1 (6 bases). CDR3 length: 12 residues. The germline CDR1 and CDR2 sequences are MDHEN and SYDVKM. Trimming cost V 6 bases and J 9 bases, with 14 bases left between them. The CDR3 DNA reads as TGTGCCAGCAGAGTCCAATGGGACAAAGCTTTCTTT. This gives the protein CASRVQWDKAFF.

The gene calls are TRBV4-1 and TRBJ1-1; D perhaps matches TRBD1 (5 bases). The CDR3 contains 15 residues. CDR1 is MGHRA and CDR2 is YSYEKL in the germline V gene. V lost 6 bases and J lost 1, with 15 bases in between. The CDR3 nucleotides are TGCGCCAGCAGTCCGACCGGGACGGAGAACACTGAAGCTTTCTTT. The encoded protein is CASSPTGTENTEAFF.

This clonotype occurred a few times. V is TRBV20-1 and J is TRBJ2-7; D uncertain. This CDR3 has 8 amino acids. Germline V gives CDR1 DFQATT, CDR2 SNEGSKA (reference sequence). The CDR3 nucleotides read TGCAGCGTCGGTGAGCAGTACTTC. Translating gives CSVGEQYF.

This clonotype was counted a few times. V and J are TRBV7-3 and TRBJ2-7, with 7 bases matching TRBD1. V shed 3 bases and J 5 bases; nucleotides not matched to a gene: 10. The CDR3 totals 15 residues. The germline CDR1 and CDR2 sequences are SGHTA and FQGTGA. CDR3 protein: CASSFTGQNNHEQYF. The CDR3 DNA reads TGTGCCAGCAGCTTTACGGGACAGAATAACCACGAGCAGTACTTC.

This clonotype was seen repeatedly, ten times or more. This chain connects TRBV29-1 to TRBJ2-3, with 8 bases matching TRBD2. Trimming cost V 5 bases and J 4 bases; bases outside gene matches: 5. The germline V gene has CDR1 SQVTM and CDR2 ANQGSEA. There are 13 residues in the CDR3. DNA of the CDR3: TGCAGCGTTCCCGGGAGGGGATCAGATACGCAGTATTTT. It yields the protein CSVPGRGSDTQYF.

The V and J genes are TRBV5-1 and TRBJ1-4; D perhaps matches TRBD1 (6 bases). Trimming removed 3 bases at V and 6 bases at J, with 18 bases between. The CDR3 runs 16 residues. Germline CDR1 is SGHRS and CDR2 is YFSETQ. CDR3 sequence: CASSSHRGQADEKLFF. CDR3 bases: TGCGCCAGCAGCTCGCACCGGGGACAAGCGGATGAAAAACTGTTTTTT.

This clonotype was counted once. The V call is TRBV18, the J call TRBJ2-3; 13 nucleotides align to TRBD2. V lost 4 bases, J lost 6 bases, and 4 bases stayed unmatched. Germline assignment: CDR1 KGHSH and CDR2 LQKENI. The CDR3 consists of 15 residues. CDR3 sequence: CASSRTSGSFDTQYF. Written as DNA, the CDR3 is TGTGCCAGCTCACGGACTAGCGGGAGTTTCGATACGCAGTATTTT.

This rearrangement joins TRBV6-2 or TRBV6-3 to TRBJ2-5, with 7 bases aligning to TRBD2. The V and J ends lost 5 bases and 0 bases, in that order; junction bases with no gene match: 6. The germline CDR1 and CDR2 sequences are MNHEY and SVGEGT. This CDR3 has 15 residues. The CDR3: CASSQTLADQETQYF. DNA of the CDR3: TGTGCCAGCAGTCAGACCCTAGCGGACCAAGAGACCCAGTACTTC.

V is TRBV12-3 or TRBV12-4 and J is TRBJ2-7, with 10 bases identical to TRBD2. The V gene end was trimmed by 6 bases and the J gene end by 0 bases; junction bases not matched to a gene: 5. The CDR3 totals 15 residues. This chain's CDR3 is CASRAGTSVSYEQYF. The CDR3 region has the DNA TGTGCCAGCAGGGCCGGGACTAGCGTCTCCTACGAGCAGTACTTC.

This clonotype was seen more than once but under ten times. V usage is TRBV2 and J usage is TRBJ1-4, with D perhaps matching TRBD1 (5 bases). V was cut by 7 bases and J by 3 bases, with 15 bases left in between. The CDR3 is made up of 15 amino acids. CDR1 and CDR2 from the germline V gene are SNHLY and FYNNEI. CDR3 bases: TGTGCCAGCAAGTGGGGGGATGCAGCTAATGAAAAACTGTTTTTT. Encoded protein: CASKWGDAANEKLFF.

J is TRBJ1-2 and V is TRBV3-1; 7 bases agree with TRBD1. Germline V gives CDR1 LGHDT, CDR2 YNNKEL (reference sequence). The V segment lost 0 bases and the J segment 6 bases; nucleotides outside the gene matches: 4. This CDR3 is 14 amino acids long. The CDR3 sequence: CASSQEYRGHGYTF. In DNA, the CDR3 is TGTGCCAGCAGCCAAGAGTATAGGGGGCATGGCTACACCTTC.